This TCR beta chain is drawn from a study of cytomegalovirus exposure and HLA in healthy donors. The V and J ends lost 5 bases and 7 bases, in that order; junction bases with no gene match: 8. Germline CDR1 SGHVS, CDR2 FQNEAQ. This CDR3 comprises 14 residues. With 60 Vbeta and 13 Jbeta primers, the PCR was carried out. Data came from immunoSEQ multiplex PCR; TCRdb stores just in-frame clones and leaves some out. This table holds 130,000 or so clones, 75% found once. This clone was observed a few times. The antigen is not known. The study's findings and limits: Later analysis identified several of the most significant clusters that appeared linked to common viral pathogens. Near-uniform donor sequencing depth was presumed by presence/absence analyses.

The chain recombines TRBV7-8 with TRBJ1-2, with TRBD1 matching 9 bases. The sequence derives from a woman aged 40 to 50 in good health and CMV-seropositive. Input material: PBMCs. The chain's CDR3 is CASSQRDRAVGYTF. DNA for the CDR3: TGTGCCAGCAGCCAAAGGGACAGGGCGGTTGGCTACACCTTC. Drawing the rest from reference TRBV7-8 and TRBJ1-2, the complete variable domain is GAGVSQSPRYKVAKRGQDVALRCDPISGHVSLFWYQQALGQGPEFLTYFQNEAQLDKSGLPSDRFFAERPEGSVSTLKIQRTQQEDSAVYLCASSQRDRAVGYTFGSGTRLTVV.